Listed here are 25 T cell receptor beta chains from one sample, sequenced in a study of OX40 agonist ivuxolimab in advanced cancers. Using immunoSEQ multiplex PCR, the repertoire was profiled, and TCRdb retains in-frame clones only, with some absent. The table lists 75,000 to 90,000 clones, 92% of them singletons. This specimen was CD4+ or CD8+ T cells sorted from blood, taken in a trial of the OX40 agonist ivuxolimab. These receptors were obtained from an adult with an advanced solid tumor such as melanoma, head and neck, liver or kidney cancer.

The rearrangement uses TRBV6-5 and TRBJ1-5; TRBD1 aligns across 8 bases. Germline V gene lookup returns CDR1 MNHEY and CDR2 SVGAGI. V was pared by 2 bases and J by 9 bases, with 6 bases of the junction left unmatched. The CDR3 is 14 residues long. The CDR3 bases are TGTGCCAGCAGTTACGGACAGGGACGTTGGCCCCAGCATTTT. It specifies CASSYGQGRWPQHF.

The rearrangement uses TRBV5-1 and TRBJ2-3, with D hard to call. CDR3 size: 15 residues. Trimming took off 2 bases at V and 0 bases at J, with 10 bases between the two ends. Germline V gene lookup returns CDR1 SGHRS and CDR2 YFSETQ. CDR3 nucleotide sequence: TGCGCCAGCAGCTTAATGTCCGGGAGCACAGATACGCAGTATTTT. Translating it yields CASSLMSGSTDTQYF. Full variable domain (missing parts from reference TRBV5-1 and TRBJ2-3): KAGVTQTPRYLIKTRGQQVTLSCSPISGHRSVSWYQQTPGQGLQFLFEYFSETQRNKGNFPGRFSGRQFSNSRSEMNVSTLELGDSALYLCASSLMSGSTDTQYFGPGTRLTVL.

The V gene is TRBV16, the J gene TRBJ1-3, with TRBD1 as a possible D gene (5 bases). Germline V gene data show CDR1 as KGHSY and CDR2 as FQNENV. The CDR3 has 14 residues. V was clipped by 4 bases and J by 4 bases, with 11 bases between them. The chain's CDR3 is CASSPNRGGNTIYF. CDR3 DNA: TGTGCCAGCAGCCCGAATCGGGGCGGAAACACCATATATTTT.

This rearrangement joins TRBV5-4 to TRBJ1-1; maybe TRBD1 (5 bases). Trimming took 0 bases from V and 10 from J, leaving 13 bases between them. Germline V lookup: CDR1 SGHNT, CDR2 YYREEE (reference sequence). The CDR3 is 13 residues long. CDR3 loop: CASSLEPLRAAFF. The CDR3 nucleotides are TGTGCCAGCAGCTTGGAACCGCTCAGGGCAGCTTTCTTT.

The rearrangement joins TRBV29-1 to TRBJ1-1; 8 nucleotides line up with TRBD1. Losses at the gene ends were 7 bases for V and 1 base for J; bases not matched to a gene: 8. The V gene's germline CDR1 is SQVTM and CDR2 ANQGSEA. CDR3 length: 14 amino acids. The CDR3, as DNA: TGCAGCGCCAGACAGGGGCGGCAGAACACTGAAGCTTTCTTT. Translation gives CSARQGRQNTEAFF.

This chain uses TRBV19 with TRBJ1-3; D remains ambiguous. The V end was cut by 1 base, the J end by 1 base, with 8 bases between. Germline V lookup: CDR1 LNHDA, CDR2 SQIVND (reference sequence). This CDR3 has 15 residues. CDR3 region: CASSIGGGSGNTIYF. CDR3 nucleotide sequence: TGTGCCAGTAGTATAGGTGGAGGATCTGGAAACACCATATATTTT.

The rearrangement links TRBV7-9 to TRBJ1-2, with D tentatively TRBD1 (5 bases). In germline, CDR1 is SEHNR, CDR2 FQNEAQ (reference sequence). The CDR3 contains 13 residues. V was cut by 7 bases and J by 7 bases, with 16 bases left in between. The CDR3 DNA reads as TGTGCCAGCACTGCCGCAGGGCTTACTGGCTACACCTTC. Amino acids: CASTAAGLTGYTF.

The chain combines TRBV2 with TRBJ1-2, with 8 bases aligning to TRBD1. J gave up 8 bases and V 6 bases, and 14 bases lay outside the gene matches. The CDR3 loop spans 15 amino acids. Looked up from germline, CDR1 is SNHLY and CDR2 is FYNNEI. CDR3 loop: CASSITGQEAVGYTF. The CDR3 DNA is TGTGCCAGCAGCATAACGGGACAGGAGGCGGTAGGCTACACCTTC.

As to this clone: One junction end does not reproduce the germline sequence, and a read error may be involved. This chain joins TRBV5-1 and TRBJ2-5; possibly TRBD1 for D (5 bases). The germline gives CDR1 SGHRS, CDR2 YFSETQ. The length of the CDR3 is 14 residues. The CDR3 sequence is CASSRGTGQGTQYF. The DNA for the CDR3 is TGCGCCAGCAGCCGCGGAACAGGACAAGGGACCCAGTACTTC.

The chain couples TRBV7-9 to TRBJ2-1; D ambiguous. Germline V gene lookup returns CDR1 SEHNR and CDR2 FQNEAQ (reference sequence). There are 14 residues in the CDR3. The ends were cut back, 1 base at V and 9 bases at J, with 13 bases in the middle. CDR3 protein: CASSLDGQIIEQFF. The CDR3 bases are TGTGCCAGCAGCTTAGACGGTCAGATCATTGAGCAGTTCTTC.

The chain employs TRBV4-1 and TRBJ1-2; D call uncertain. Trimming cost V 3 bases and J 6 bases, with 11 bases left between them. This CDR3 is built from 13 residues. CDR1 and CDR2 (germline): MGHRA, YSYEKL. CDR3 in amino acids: CASSQNWKDGYTF. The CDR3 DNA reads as TGCGCCAGCAGCCAGAATTGGAAGGATGGCTACACCTTC.

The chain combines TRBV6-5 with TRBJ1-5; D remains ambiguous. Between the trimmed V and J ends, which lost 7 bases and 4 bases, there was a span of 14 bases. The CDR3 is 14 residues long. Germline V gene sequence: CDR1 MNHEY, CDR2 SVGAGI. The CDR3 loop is CASTPRRFNQPQHF. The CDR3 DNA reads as TGTGCCAGCACACCCAGGAGGTTTAATCAGCCCCAGCATTTT.

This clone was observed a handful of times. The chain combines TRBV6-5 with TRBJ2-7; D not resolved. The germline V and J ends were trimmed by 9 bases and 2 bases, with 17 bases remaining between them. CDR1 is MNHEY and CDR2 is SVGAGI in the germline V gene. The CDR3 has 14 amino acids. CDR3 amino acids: CASSQRGRTYEQYF. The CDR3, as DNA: TGTGCCAGTTCTCAACGAGGCCGAACCTACGAGCAGTACTTC.

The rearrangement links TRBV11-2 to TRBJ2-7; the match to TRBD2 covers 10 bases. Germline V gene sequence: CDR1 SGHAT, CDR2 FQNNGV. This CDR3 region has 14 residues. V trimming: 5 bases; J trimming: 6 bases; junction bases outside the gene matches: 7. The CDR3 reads CASSLLAGPAEQYF. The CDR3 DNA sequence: TGTGCCAGCAGCCTACTAGCGGGACCCGCCGAGCAGTACTTC.

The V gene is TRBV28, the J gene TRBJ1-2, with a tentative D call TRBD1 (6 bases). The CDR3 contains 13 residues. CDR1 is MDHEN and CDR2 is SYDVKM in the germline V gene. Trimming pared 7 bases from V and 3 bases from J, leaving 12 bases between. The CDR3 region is CASTSDRYYGYTF. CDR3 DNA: TGTGCCAGCACCTCCGACAGGTACTATGGCTACACCTTC.

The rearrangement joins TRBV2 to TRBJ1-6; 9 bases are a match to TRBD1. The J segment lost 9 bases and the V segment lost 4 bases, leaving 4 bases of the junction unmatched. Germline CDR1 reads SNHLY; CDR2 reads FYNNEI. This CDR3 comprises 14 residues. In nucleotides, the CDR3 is TGTGCCAGCAGTGGGGGACAGGGCCCTTCACCCCTCCACTTT. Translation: CASSGGQGPSPLHF.

The CDR3 region is CASSLEYNEQFF. CDR3 DNA: TGCGCCAGCAGCTTGGAATACAATGAGCAGTTCTTC. The genes are TRBV5-1 and TRBJ2-1, with unresolved D. Trimming shortened V by 0 bases and J by 4 bases, and 2 bases separated the two germline ends. This CDR3 is 12 amino acids long. The germline CDR1 and CDR2 sequences are SGHRS and YFSETQ.

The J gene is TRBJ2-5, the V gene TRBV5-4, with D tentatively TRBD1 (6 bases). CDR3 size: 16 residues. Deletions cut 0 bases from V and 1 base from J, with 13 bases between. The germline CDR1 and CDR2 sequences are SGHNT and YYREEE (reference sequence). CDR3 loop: CASSLGYETGQETQYF. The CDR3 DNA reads TGTGCCAGCAGCTTGGGGTATGAGACAGGCCAAGAGACCCAGTACTTC. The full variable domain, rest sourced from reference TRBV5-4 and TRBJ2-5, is ETGVTQSPTHLIKTRGQQVTLRCSSQSGHNTVSWYQQALGQGPQFIFQYYREEENGRGNFPPRFSGLQFPNYSSELNVNALELDDSALYLCASSLGYETGQETQYFGPGTRLLVL.

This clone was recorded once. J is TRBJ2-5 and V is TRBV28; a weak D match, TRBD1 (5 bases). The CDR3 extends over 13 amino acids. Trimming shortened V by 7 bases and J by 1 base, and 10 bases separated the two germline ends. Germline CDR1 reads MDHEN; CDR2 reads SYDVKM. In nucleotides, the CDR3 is TGTGCCAGCAAGCAGGGCCGCCAAGAGACCCAGTACTTC. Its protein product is CASKQGRQETQYF.

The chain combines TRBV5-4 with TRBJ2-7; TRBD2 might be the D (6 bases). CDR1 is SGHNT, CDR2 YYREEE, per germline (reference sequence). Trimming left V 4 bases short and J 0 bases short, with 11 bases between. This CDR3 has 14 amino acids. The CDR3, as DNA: TGTGCCAGCAGCCCCGCGGGACTCTCCTACGAGCAGTACTTC. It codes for CASSPAGLSYEQYF.

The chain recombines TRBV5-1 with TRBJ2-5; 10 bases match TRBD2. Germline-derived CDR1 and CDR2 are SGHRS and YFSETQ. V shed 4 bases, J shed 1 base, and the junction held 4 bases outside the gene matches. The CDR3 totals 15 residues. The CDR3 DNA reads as TGCGCCAGCAGCATTTCTAGCGGGGGCCAAGAGACCCAGTACTTC. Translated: CASSISSGGQETQYF.

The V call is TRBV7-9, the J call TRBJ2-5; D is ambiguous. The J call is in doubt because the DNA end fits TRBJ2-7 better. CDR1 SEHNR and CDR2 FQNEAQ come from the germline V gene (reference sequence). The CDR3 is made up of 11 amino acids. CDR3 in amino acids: CASSIIYEQYF. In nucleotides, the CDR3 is TGTGCCAGCAGTATTATTTACGAGCAGTACTTC.

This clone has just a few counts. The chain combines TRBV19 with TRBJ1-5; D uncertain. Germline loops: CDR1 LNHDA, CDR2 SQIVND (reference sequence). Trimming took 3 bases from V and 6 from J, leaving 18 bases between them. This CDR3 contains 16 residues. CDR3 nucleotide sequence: TGTGCCAGTAGTATGGGCCTAGACCGACGGGGTCAGCCCCAGCATTTT. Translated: CASSMGLDRRGQPQHF. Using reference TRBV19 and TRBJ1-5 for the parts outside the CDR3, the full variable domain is DGGITQSPKYLFRKEGQNVTLSCEQNLNHDAMYWYRQDPGQGLRLIYYSQIVNDFQKGDIAEGYSVSREKKESFPLTVTSAQKNPTAFYLCASSMGLDRRGQPQHFGDGTRLSIL.

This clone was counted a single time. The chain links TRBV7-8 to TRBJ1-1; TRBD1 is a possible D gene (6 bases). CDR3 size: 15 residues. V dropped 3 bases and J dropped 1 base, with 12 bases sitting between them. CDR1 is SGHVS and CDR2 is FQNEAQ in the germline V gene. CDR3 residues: CASSLGLTGNTEAFF. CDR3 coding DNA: TGTGCCAGCAGCTTGGGCTTGACAGGGAACACTGAAGCTTTCTTT. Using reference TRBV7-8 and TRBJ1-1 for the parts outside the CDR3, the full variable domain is GAGVSQSPRYKVAKRGQDVALRCDPISGHVSLFWYQQALGQGPEFLTYFQNEAQLDKSGLPSDRFFAERPEGSVSTLKIQRTQQEDSAVYLCASSLGLTGNTEAFFGQGTRLTVV.

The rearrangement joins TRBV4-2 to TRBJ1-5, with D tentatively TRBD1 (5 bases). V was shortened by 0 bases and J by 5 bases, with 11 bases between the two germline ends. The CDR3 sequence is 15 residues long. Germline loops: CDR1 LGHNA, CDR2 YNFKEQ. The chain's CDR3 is CASSQDLWGDQPQHF. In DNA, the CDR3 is TGTGCCAGCAGCCAAGATCTCTGGGGGGATCAGCCCCAGCATTTT.